The present T cell receptor (beta chain) was sequenced within a study of T-cell memory formation after mild COVID-19. Via MiXCR, TCRdb re-called the 5' RACE reads, giving one row per CDR3 protein. The sample has a few hundred thousand distinct CDR3 sequences, 15% to 20% seen once. This clonotype turned up a few times. The CDR3 spans 15 residues. V was cut by 6 bases and J by 8 bases, with 23 bases left in between. Germline loops: CDR1 SGHRS, CDR2 YFSETQ. The rearrangement joins TRBV5-1 to TRBJ1-2; the D is unclear. This sequence originates from a man between 18 and 29 years old who had mild COVID-19 (a few samples of this study predate the infection). Cell type and time point are not known. Source material: PBMCs or a T cell subset sorted from them (not recorded which). CDR3 sequence reads: CASNGGGPGVDGYTF. The CDR3 bases are TGCGCCAGCAATGGAGGAGGCCCCGGCGTGGACGGCTACACCTTC.